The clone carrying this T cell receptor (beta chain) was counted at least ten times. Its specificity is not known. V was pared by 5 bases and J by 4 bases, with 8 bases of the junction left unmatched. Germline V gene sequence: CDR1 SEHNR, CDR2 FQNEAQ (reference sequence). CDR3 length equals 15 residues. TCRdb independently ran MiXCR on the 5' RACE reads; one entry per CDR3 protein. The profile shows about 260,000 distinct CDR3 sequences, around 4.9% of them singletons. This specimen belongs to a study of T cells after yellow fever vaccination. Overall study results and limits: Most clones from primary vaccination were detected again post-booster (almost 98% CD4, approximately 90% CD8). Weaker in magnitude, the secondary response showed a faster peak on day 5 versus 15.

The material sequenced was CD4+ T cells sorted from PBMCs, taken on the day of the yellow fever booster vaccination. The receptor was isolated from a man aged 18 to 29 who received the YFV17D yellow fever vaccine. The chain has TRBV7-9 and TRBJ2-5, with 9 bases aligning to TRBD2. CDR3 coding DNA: TGTGCCAGCAGCGCGGGGCTGCGGGGGGGAGAGACCCAGTACTTC. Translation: CASSAGLRGGETQYF.